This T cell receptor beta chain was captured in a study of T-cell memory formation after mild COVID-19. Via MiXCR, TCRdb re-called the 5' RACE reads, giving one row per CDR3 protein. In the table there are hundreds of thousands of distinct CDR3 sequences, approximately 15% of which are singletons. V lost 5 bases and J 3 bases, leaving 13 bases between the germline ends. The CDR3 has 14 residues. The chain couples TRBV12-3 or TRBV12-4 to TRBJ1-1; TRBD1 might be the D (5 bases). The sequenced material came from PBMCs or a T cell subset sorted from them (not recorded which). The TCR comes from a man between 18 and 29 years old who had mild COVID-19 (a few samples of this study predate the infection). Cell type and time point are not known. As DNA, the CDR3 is TGTGCCAGCAGTACAGGTTGGTCGGACACTGAAGCTTTCTTT. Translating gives CASSTGWSDTEAFF.